This T cell receptor beta chain was sequenced during a study of human T cells and chemical hapten exposure. Turning to the study itself: For sensitization, 2% DPC was applied to a 2 cm by 2 cm patch of upper inner arm skin. Notes on the study in general: TCRs at a frequency above 1 in 1000 stayed unchanged with DPC sensitization.

As to time point: patch test 3, about 24 weeks after DPC sensitization. Treatment in this sample: therapeutic diphenylcyclopropenone sensitization with weekly scalp DPC. Total RNA was extracted from unfractionated whole blood. TCRdb redid the calling of the RACE reads with MiXCR, one entry per CDR3 protein. The sample includes tens of thousands of distinct CDR3 sequences, around 10% of them seen just once. The CDR3 spans 15 residues. The V gene end was trimmed by 5 bases and the J gene end by 3 bases; junction bases not matched to a gene: 6. Per the germline V gene, CDR1 is SGHAT and CDR2 is FQNNGV. At least ten counts were recorded for this clonotype. Its antigen remains unidentified.

Sequencing used whole blood, obtained in connection with sensitization to the hapten diphenylcyclopropenone (DPC). This chain uses TRBV11-2 with TRBJ2-3; TRBD1 aligns across 9 bases. The clonotype originates from a woman in her forties or fifties with alopecia areata. Some clones in this sample may be carry-over from other donors' samples. CDR3: CASSRQQGATDTQYF. CDR3 DNA: TGTGCCAGCAGCCGACAACAGGGGGCTACAGATACGCAGTATTTT.